One and the same sample provided the 18 T cell receptor beta chains below, sequenced in a study of cytomegalovirus exposure and HLA in healthy donors. The method was immunoSEQ multiplex PCR; TCRdb's version includes in-frame clones alone and lacks a portion of them. The sample comprises 330,000 or so clones, 75% to 90% of which are singletons, and around 0.8% rests with the top ten. The sequenced sample consisted of PBMCs. The receptor source for this set is a woman younger than 30 in good health and CMV-seronegative.

This sequence joins TRBV27 and TRBJ1-1; maybe TRBD1 (6 bases). This CDR3 region has 15 residues. Germline CDR1 is MNHEY and CDR2 is SMNVEV (reference sequence). V was trimmed by 5 bases and J by 5 bases, leaving 18 bases between them. The CDR3 coding sequence is TGTGCCAGCAGTCCATATGACAGGCTGGGAACTGAAGCTTTCTTT. This codes for CASSPYDRLGTEAFF.

This chain connects TRBV2 to TRBJ2-1; D not resolved. The CDR3 runs to 14 residues. Trimming left V 7 bases short and J 8 bases short, with 18 bases between. Per the germline V gene, CDR1 is SNHLY and CDR2 is FYNNEI. CDR3 nucleotide sequence: TGTGCCAGCAATCTCCGACTGTTACGCGATGAGCAGTTCTTC. This encodes CASNLRLLRDEQFF.

The chain couples TRBV18 to TRBJ1-2; 12 nucleotides match TRBD1. This CDR3 has 17 residues. Trimming at V came to 5 bases and at J to 7 bases, leaving 14 bases not matched to a gene. Per the germline V gene, CDR1 is KGHSH and CDR2 is LQKENI. The CDR3 spells CASSTSGTGGLIGGYTF. The DNA for the CDR3 is TGTGCCAGCTCAACCAGCGGGACAGGGGGCCTCATTGGTGGCTACACCTTC.

V usage is TRBV28 and J usage is TRBJ1-3, with D unresolved. Germline V lookup: CDR1 MDHEN, CDR2 SYDVKM. The CDR3 covers 18 residues. The V end lost 5 bases, the J end lost 0 bases, and 20 bases lay between the germline ends. Here the CDR3 reads CASSLPLGSTGSGNTIYF. DNA of the CDR3: TGTGCCAGCAGTCTCCCTCTCGGATCGACGGGCTCTGGAAACACCATATATTTT.

The CDR3 spells CASSLRPGTFYEQYF. CDR3 nucleotide sequence: TGTGCCAGCAGTTTAAGGCCGGGAACCTTCTACGAGCAGTACTTC. This sequence joins TRBV27 and TRBJ2-7, with D perhaps TRBD2 (5 bases). This CDR3 has 15 amino acids. Germline CDR1 is MNHEY and CDR2 is SMNVEV (reference sequence). V was shortened by 2 bases and J by 3 bases, with 14 bases between the two germline ends.

This clone has only one observation. CDR3 sequence (DNA): TGTGCCAGCAGTTACCGCCTAGCGGGAGTTTACGAGCAGTACTTC. As protein: CASSYRLAGVYEQYF. The gene calls are TRBV6-5 and TRBJ2-7; TRBD2 aligns across 10 bases. The CDR3 contains 15 residues. The germline CDR1 and CDR2 sequences are MNHEY and SVGAGI. The trim removed 2 bases at V and 4 bases at J, leaving 5 bases unmatched.

V gene TRBV27 combines with J gene TRBJ2-3, with D uncertain. The V gene lost 5 bases and the J gene lost 2 bases, with 11 bases spanning the gap. The V gene's germline CDR1 is MNHEY and CDR2 SMNVEV (reference sequence). This CDR3 has 14 residues. CDR3: CASSLRTFTDTQYF. DNA of the CDR3: TGTGCCAGCAGTCTACGAACCTTCACAGATACGCAGTATTTT.

A few counts support this clone. V usage is TRBV6-5 and J usage is TRBJ2-5; no reliable D call. The CDR3 is 12 residues long. Between the trimmed V and J ends, which lost 10 bases and 5 bases, there was a span of 14 bases. CDR1 and CDR2 (germline): MNHEY, SVGAGI. The CDR3 sequence: CATAPRAETQYF. CDR3 in DNA: TGTGCCACCGCCCCGAGAGCCGAGACCCAGTACTTC.

The J gene is TRBJ2-7, the V gene TRBV5-1, with D possibly TRBD2 on 6 matching bases. V gave up 4 bases and J gave up 0 bases, with 26 bases separating them. This CDR3 spans 19 amino acids. Germline CDR1 is SGHRS and CDR2 is YFSETQ. The CDR3 DNA follows: TGCGCCAGCAGCCCTATTGGAGGGATGAGCGGGTCCTACTCCTACGAGCAGTACTTC. Its protein product is CASSPIGGMSGSYSYEQYF.

The CDR3, as DNA: TGTGCCAGCAGGAGACTAGCGGGGCCAAACACCGGGGAGCTGTTTTTT. Translation: CASRRLAGPNTGELFF. V and J are TRBV2 and TRBJ2-2; TRBD2 matches at 11 bases. This CDR3 has 16 residues. Trimming cost V 6 bases and J 2 bases; bases outside gene matches: 5. From germline, CDR1 is SNHLY and CDR2 FYNNEI.

This chain links TRBV27 with TRBJ1-1; D is perhaps TRBD1 (5 bases). Trimming cost V 6 bases and J 2 bases, with 16 bases left between them. This CDR3 is built from 15 residues. Germline V CDR1 and CDR2: MNHEY, SMNVEV (reference sequence). Written as DNA, the CDR3 is TGTGCCAGCAGACCCTCCCCCGGGGGTAACACTGAAGCTTTCTTT. Translated: CASRPSPGGNTEAFF.

The sample holds one count of this clone. The V and J genes are TRBV5-8 and TRBJ1-5, with D possibly TRBD1 on 6 matching bases. The CDR3 is 16 residues long. Trimming left V 0 bases short and J 6 bases short, with 16 bases between. Germline CDR1 and CDR2: SGHTS and YDEGEE. For the CDR3, the DNA is TGTGCCAGCAGCTTGGGAGAACAGGGCGAAGGTCAGCCCCAGCATTTT. Translation: CASSLGEQGEGQPQHF.

The chain is built from TRBV9 and TRBJ1-1; 8 bases fit TRBD1. There are 18 residues in the CDR3. V was clipped by 4 bases and J by 0 bases; unmatched bases: 14. In germline, CDR1 is SGDLS, CDR2 YYNGEE. CDR3 bases: TGTGCCAGCAGCCACCCCAGGGGGCAAAGCTTAATGAACACTGAAGCTTTCTTT. Protein product: CASSHPRGQSLMNTEAFF.

This rearrangement joins TRBV5-1 to TRBJ1-3, with D uncertain. Per the germline V gene, CDR1 is SGHRS and CDR2 is YFSETQ. The CDR3 is made up of 16 amino acids. Trimming shortened V by 2 bases and J by 0 bases, and 12 bases separated the two germline ends. The CDR3 sequence: CASSLTDTISGNTIYF. In nucleotides, the CDR3 is TGCGCCAGCAGCTTAACAGATACAATCTCTGGAAACACCATATATTTT.

This clone was observed once. CDR3: CASSGPLRAGLSYNEQFF. The CDR3 nucleotides read TGTGCCAGCAGTGGTCCCCTCCGAGCGGGCCTCTCCTACAATGAGCAGTTCTTC. The genes are TRBV9 and TRBJ2-1; possible D gene TRBD2, 6 bases. Trimming took 5 bases from V and 0 from J, leaving 21 bases between them. CDR1 is SGDLS and CDR2 is YYNGEE in the germline V gene. This CDR3 is built from 18 residues.

The chain carries TRBV29-1 and TRBJ1-2; TRBD1 matches at 8 bases. The CDR3 has 13 residues. Germline lookup yields CDR1 SQVTM and CDR2 ANQGSEA. The V segment lost 3 bases and the J segment 6 bases; nucleotides outside the gene matches: 6. In DNA form, the CDR3 reads TGCAGCGTTGAGGACAGGGTGAGAGATGGCTACACCTTC. It is translated as CSVEDRVRDGYTF. The entire variable domain, with the rest obtained from reference TRBV29-1 and TRBJ1-2, is as follows: SAVISQKPSRDICQRGTSLTIQCQVDSQVTMMFWYRQQPGQSLTLIATANQGSEATYESGFVIDKFPISRPNLTFSTLTVSNMSPEDSSIYLCSVEDRVRDGYTFGSGTRLTVV.

V and J are TRBV5-1 and TRBJ2-6, with TRBD2 matching 11 bases. Germline assignment: CDR1 SGHRS and CDR2 YFSETQ. The CDR3 has 20 amino acids. J lost 0 bases, V lost 0 bases, and 8 bases had no gene match. The CDR3 sequence: CASSLGGLAGGPSGANVLTF. In nucleotides, the CDR3 is TGCGCCAGCAGCTTGGGGGGCTTAGCGGGAGGGCCCTCTGGGGCCAACGTCCTGACTTTC. Full variable domain (missing parts from reference TRBV5-1 and TRBJ2-6): KAGVTQTPRYLIKTRGQQVTLSCSPISGHRSVSWYQQTPGQGLQFLFEYFSETQRNKGNFPGRFSGRQFSNSRSEMNVSTLELGDSALYLCASSLGGLAGGPSGANVLTFGAGSRLTVL.

The genes are TRBV5-1 and TRBJ2-7; perhaps TRBD2 as D (5 bases). CDR3 length equals 16 residues. V gave up 7 bases and J gave up 2 bases, with 22 bases separating them. Germline CDR1 SGHRS, CDR2 YFSETQ. CDR3 nucleotide sequence: TGCGCCAGCCGCCAGCGGCCTTTTCAAGACGCCTACGAGCAGTACTTC. As protein: CASRQRPFQDAYEQYF.